Each of the 9 T cell receptor beta chains below was sequenced from the same sample in a study of T cells in Graves' hyperthyroidism and ophthalmopathy (dated by TCRdb to about 2019). Receptor libraries were prepared by multiplex PCR. TCRdb records Illumina HiSeq 2000 as the sequencer. TCR beta CDR3 regions were amplified from RNA transcripts. A first-round RT-PCR of the TCR CDR3 used the HTBI primer set with the Qiagen OneStep RT-PCR kit. TCRdb cleaned the public reads at Q25 with fastp, built clones with MiXCR and kept in-frame beta chains. Each entry is one CDR3 protein sequence, shown with its most common DNA and genes. The sample table records 650,000 to 700,000 distinct CDR3 sequences; approximately 15% of these occur just once. The ten largest clones capture roughly a sixth of the sample. Sequenced input: blood. These receptor sequences come from a man aged 45 to 65 with Graves' hyperthyroidism.

The rearrangement joins TRBV12-3 or TRBV12-4 to TRBJ1-2; D is perhaps TRBD1 (5 bases). The CDR3 spans 13 residues. Trimming left V 1 base short and J 6 bases short, with 9 bases between. The CDR3 is CASSLVGRHGYTF. CDR3 DNA sequence: TGTGCCAGCAGTTTAGTGGGACGGCATGGCTACACCTTC.

This clonotype was picked up many times. The J gene is TRBJ2-5, the V gene TRBV28; a possible D gene is TRBD1 (5 bases). The CDR3 length is 15 residues. Trimming cost V 4 bases and J 4 bases, with 16 bases left between them. Germline V gene data show CDR1 as MDHEN and CDR2 as SYDVKM. The CDR3 DNA reads as TGTGCCAGCAGTTCGTCCCAGGACACCGGAGAGACCCAGTACTTC. Translation gives CASSSSQDTGETQYF.

V usage is TRBV2 and J usage is TRBJ1-5; D not resolved. CDR1 SNHLY and CDR2 FYNNEI come from the germline V gene. V lost 3 bases and J lost 2, with 11 bases in between. The CDR3 runs 15 residues. CDR3 nucleotide sequence: TGTGCCAGCAGTGACCGTCCTCGGGGCAATCAGCCCCAGCATTTT. Translation: CASSDRPRGNQPQHF.

For this clonotype: A much larger clone differs from this one at a single base, so this may be a read error. V is TRBV12-3 or TRBV12-4 and J is TRBJ2-1, with TRBD1 as a possible D gene (5 bases). There are 13 residues in the CDR3. CDR3 DNA sequence: TGTGCCAGCAGTTTCTTAACGGACAATGTGCAGTTCTTC. Protein: CASSFLTDNVQFF.

This clonotype appeared many times. The rearrangement links TRBV6-1 to TRBJ2-7, with 11 positions matching TRBD2. The CDR3 extends over 15 amino acids. V lost 7 bases and J lost 6; bases outside the gene matches: 11. The V gene's germline CDR1 is MNHNS and CDR2 SASEGT. This CDR3 is CASTRGLAGGGEQYF. Written as DNA, the CDR3 is TGTGCCAGCACCCGGGGGCTAGCGGGAGGTGGCGAGCAGTACTTC.

This clonotype appeared many times. The V call is TRBV15, the J call TRBJ2-7; D gene uncertain. Germline CDR1 reads LNHNV; CDR2 reads YYDKDF (reference sequence). Trimming removed 3 bases from V and 3 bases from J, with 12 bases in between. The CDR3 runs 14 residues. In DNA, the CDR3 is TGTGCCACCAGCAGTGCTTTCGTAAACTACGAGCAGTACTTC. Translation: CATSSAFVNYEQYF. Full variable domain (outside the CDR3, taken from reference TRBV15 and TRBJ2-7): DAMVIQNPRYQVTQFGKPVTLSCSQTLNHNVMYWYQQKSSQAPKLLFHYYDKDFNNEADTPDNFQSRRPNTSFCFLDIRSPGLGDTAMYLCATSSAFVNYEQYFGPGTRLTVT.

The chain recombines TRBV29-1 with TRBJ1-1, with D maybe TRBD1 (6 bases). Looked up from germline, CDR1 is SQVTM and CDR2 is ANQGSEA. This CDR3 is built from 13 residues. Trimming left V 4 bases short and J 4 bases short, with 13 bases between. This CDR3 is CSVGDRLGTEAFF. The CDR3 nucleotides are TGCAGCGTTGGAGACAGGTTGGGCACTGAAGCTTTCTTT.

A word on this clonotype: Possible read error: a much larger clone is one base away. The chain employs TRBV12-3 or TRBV12-4 and TRBJ2-4; 16 bases match TRBD2. The CDR3 spans 18 residues. CDR3 in amino acids: CASSFGTSGRASKDIQYF. CDR3 nucleotide sequence: TGTGCCAGCAGTTTTGGGACTAGCGGGAGGGCCTCCAAAGACATTCAGTACTTC.

This clonotype has ten or more counts. This rearrangement joins TRBV11-2 to TRBJ2-5, with 9 bases identical to TRBD1. V trimming: 5 bases; J trimming: 7 bases; junction bases outside the gene matches: 17. CDR1 and CDR2 from the germline V gene are SGHAT and FQNNGV. This CDR3 has 17 amino acids. CDR3 region: CASSPWAGQGFVVTQYF. The CDR3 nucleotides read TGTGCCAGCAGCCCCTGGGCGGGACAGGGATTCGTCGTGACCCAGTACTTC.